This T cell receptor beta chain was profiled in a study of cytomegalovirus exposure and HLA in healthy donors. It was with 60 Vbeta and 13 Jbeta primers that the PCR ran. Produced via immunoSEQ multiplex PCR; TCRdb's table is partial and in-frame only. This table has 120,000 or so clones, roughly a tenth appearing once. The receptor's source is a woman aged 18-29 years in good health and CMV-seropositive. The specimen sequenced was PBMCs.

The CDR3 bases are TGTGCCAGCAGCTTAAATATATTCGAGTTCGGCACCGGGGAGCTGTTTTTT. This gives the protein CASSLNIFEFGTGELFF. The chain combines TRBV7-8 with TRBJ2-2; D is unresolved. This CDR3 is 17 amino acids long. Germline V gene lookup returns CDR1 SGHVS and CDR2 FQNEAQ. With 2 bases removed from V and 4 bases from J, the gap between germline ends came to 17 bases.